This T cell receptor (beta chain) is from a study of cytomegalovirus exposure and HLA in healthy donors. Study findings and constraints: Overall, around 160 TCR beta chains were annotated as cytomegalovirus-associated. In a later analysis, parvovirus B19, influenza, CMV and Epstein-Barr virus appeared linked to several top co-occurrence clusters. In a later analysis, at a false discovery rate of 0.05, about 17,000 TCR beta sequences matched HLA alleles.

This clone was seen only a few times. Antigen specificity is unknown. With 3 bases removed from V and 2 bases from J, the gap between germline ends came to 10 bases. CDR3 length equals 15 residues. CDR1 is MGHDK, CDR2 SYGVNS, per germline. Regarding donors, all were healthy bone marrow donors. The PCR used 60 Vbeta and 13 Jbeta primers. TCRdb keeps only in-frame clones here, not all; method: immunoSEQ multiplex PCR. The sample includes fewer than 85,000 clones, around 80% of them seen just once. This chain links TRBV25-1 with TRBJ2-2; no reliable D call. Sample: PBMCs. The TCR originated in a male donor in good health and CMV-seropositive. CDR3 amino acids: CASSETRHNTGELFF. The CDR3 coding sequence is TGTGCCAGCAGTGAGACCAGACATAACACCGGGGAGCTGTTTTTT.